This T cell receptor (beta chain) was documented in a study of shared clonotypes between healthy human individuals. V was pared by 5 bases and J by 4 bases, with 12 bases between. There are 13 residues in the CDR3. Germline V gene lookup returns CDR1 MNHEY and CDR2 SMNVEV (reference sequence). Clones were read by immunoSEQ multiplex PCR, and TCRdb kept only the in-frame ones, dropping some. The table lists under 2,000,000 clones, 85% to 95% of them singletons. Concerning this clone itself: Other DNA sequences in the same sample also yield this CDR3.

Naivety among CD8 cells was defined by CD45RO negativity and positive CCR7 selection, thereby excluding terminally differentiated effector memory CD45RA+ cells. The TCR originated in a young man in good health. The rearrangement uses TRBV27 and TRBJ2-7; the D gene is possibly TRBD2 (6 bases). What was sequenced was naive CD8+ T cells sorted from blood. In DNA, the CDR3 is TGTGCCAGCAGTCCGTTTCGGGGGTACGAGCAGTACTTC. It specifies CASSPFRGYEQYF.